A single TCR beta chain is shown here with its context. This entry is derived from a study of blood T cells in healthy people across ages. CDR1 is SGHVS and CDR2 is FNYEAQ in the germline V gene. V was pared by 0 bases and J by 9 bases, with 7 bases of the junction left unmatched. The CDR3 covers 16 residues. Alongside a J-beta primer mix, a sample-barcoded 5' primer served in a second PCR lasting about 7 to 12 cycles. Unique molecular identifiers of 12 random nucleotides labeled each cDNA. Each CDR3 protein is one row after TCRdb ran MiXCR on the 5' RACE reads. The top ten clones hold 20% to 25% of a sample with 1.5 million to 2 million distinct CDR3 sequences, 30% to 40% of them seen once. RNA extraction gave at least 5.5 micrograms of total RNA per sample.

This clonotype was obtained from a human donor in good health. The gene calls are TRBV7-6 and TRBJ1-6; 8 bases fit TRBD1. Sequences were obtained from blood. The DNA of the CDR3 is TGTGCCAGCAGCTTAGCGGGGGGAGACAGGGGTTCACCCCTCCACTTT. Translated: CASSLAGGDRGSPLHF.